The present T cell receptor beta chain was sequenced within a study of blood T cell repertoires in COVID-19. The overall study: Spain, Italy and the United States supplied samples that represented acute and convalescent COVID-19. Sources were T cells, B-cell-depleted T cells, or PBMCs; the material itself was cDNA or gDNA.

Authors' methods: Reference gene primers were amplified, and this amplification served to estimate nucleated cell counts. Profiled with immunoSEQ multiplex PCR; TCRdb holds only in-frame clones, not every one. V and J calls and clone size are those listed in that table; D and trimming were worked out from the DNA. The table includes 300,000 or so clones, 85% to 90% detected once. After removal of 0 bases from V and 4 bases from J, the junction contained 7 bases not matched to a gene. This CDR3 comprises 15 residues. From germline, CDR1 is SGHDT and CDR2 YYEEEE. The specimen sequenced was peripheral blood. This clonotype was sampled from a woman in her thirties or forties with acute or convalescent COVID-19. The chain joins TRBV5-6 to TRBJ2-7; TRBD2 aligns across 7 bases. The CDR3 is CASSLVGGGEYEQYV. CDR3 in DNA: TGTGCCAGCAGCTTGGTGGGGGGAGGGGAGTACGAGCAGTACGTC.